The 10 T cell receptor beta chains below were found in one sample sequenced in a study of tumor-infiltrating lymphocytes in primary liver carcinoma. RNA was extracted from whole blood without cell sorting, alongside germline DNA. From approximately 500 ng total RNA, TCR beta cDNA was generated with a primer in the constant region. Slightly modified ARM-PCR served as the procedure for the TCR beta libraries. These libraries came from three rounds of nested multiplex PCR. The study ran its first two PCR rounds for approximately 10 cycles each, using TRBV1-TRBV30 forward primers and a C-beta reverse primer. TCRdb redid the calling of the multiplex PCR reads with MiXCR, one entry per CDR3 protein. The table has around 330,000 distinct CDR3 sequences, roughly two thirds seen once. The sequencing input was peripheral blood. The receptors shown here come from a man aged 35-49 years with primary liver carcinoma and hepatitis B virus infection.

This clonotype has ten or more counts. The chain recombines TRBV4-2 with TRBJ2-7; D possibly corresponds to TRBD2 (6 bases). The CDR3 has 14 residues. Per germline, CDR1 LGHNA and CDR2 YNFKEQ. V lost 10 bases and J 0 bases, leaving 16 bases between the germline ends. CDR3 region: CATSREVSSYEQYF. CDR3 DNA: TGTGCCACTTCTAGGGAGGTAAGCTCCTACGAGCAGTACTTC.

Details on this clonotype: A much more abundant neighbour one base away suggests this may be a read error. The rearrangement links TRBV4-2 to TRBJ2-3, with no clear D. This CDR3 has 15 residues. Germline CDR1 and CDR2: LGHNA and YNFKEQ. The CDR3 is CASSQVDTSTDMQYF. In nucleotides, the CDR3 is TGTGCCAGCAGCCAAGTAGACACGAGCACAGATATGCAGTATTTT.

V usage is TRBV5-5 and J usage is TRBJ2-1, with TRBD2 matching over 7 bases. The length of the CDR3 is 16 residues. Germline-derived CDR1 and CDR2 are SGHKS and YYEKEE (reference sequence). The ends lost 4 bases at V and 7 bases at J; junction bases unmatched: 14. CDR3 nucleotides: TGTGCCAGCAGCCCTCTAGCGGTCCCGGGGAGGAATGAGCAGTTCTTC. It is translated as CASSPLAVPGRNEQFF.

Worth noting for this clonotype: One junction end does not reproduce the germline sequence, and a read error may be involved. V usage is TRBV4-1 and J usage is TRBJ1-5; weak D call: TRBD1 (6 bases). Germline loops: CDR1 MGHRA, CDR2 YSYEKL. The CDR3 has 15 amino acids. As DNA, the CDR3 is TGCGCCAGCAGCCTAGAGACAAGGGGGAATCGGCCCCAGCATTTT. This sequence encodes CASSLETRGNRPQHF.

This clonotype was detected once. A single base separates this from a much larger clone, so it may be a read error. The CDR3 reads CASGYDRVNTEAFF. DNA of the CDR3: TGTGCCAGCGGTTACGACAGGGTGAACACTGAAGCTTTCTTT. The chain has TRBV6-2 or TRBV6-3 and TRBJ1-1; TRBD1 aligns across 7 bases. Germline V gene lookup returns CDR1 MNHEY and CDR2 SVGEGT. CDR3 length equals 14 residues.

This clonotype was seen more than once but under ten times. The chain employs TRBV7-9 and TRBJ2-1; 11 nucleotides align to TRBD2. Unmatched junction bases numbered 2, after V lost 0 bases and J lost 7 bases. The V gene's germline CDR1 is SEHNR and CDR2 FQNEAQ (reference sequence). CDR3 length: 15 residues. The CDR3 loop reads CASSLATSGVNEQFF. Here the CDR3 DNA reads TGTGCCAGCAGCTTAGCGACTAGCGGGGTGAATGAGCAGTTCTTC.

This clonotype is a singleton in its sample. Given a much more abundant clone one base away, this may be a read error. The V call is TRBV14, the J call TRBJ2-1; D is ambiguous. The length of the CDR3 is 13 residues. The V gene's germline CDR1 is SGHDN and CDR2 FVKESK. Here the CDR3 DNA reads TGTGCCAGCAGCCAACAGGTCTACTATGAGCAGTTCTTC. Protein: CASSQQVYYEQFF.

As to this clonotype: This could be a read error, since a much larger clone is one nucleotide away. The chain is built from TRBV4-3 and TRBJ2-1; a weak D match, TRBD2 (6 bases). The CDR3 extends over 14 amino acids. CDR1 and CDR2 from the germline V gene are LGHNA and YSLEER. V shed 1 base and J shed 11 bases, with 15 bases lying between them. This CDR3 reads CASSQAGSDNKQFF. The CDR3 nucleotides read TGCGCCAGCAGCCAAGCCGGGAGCGATAATAAGCAGTTCTTC.

With respect to this clonotype: A much larger clone differs by one base, so this may be a read error. The rearrangement links TRBV11-2 to TRBJ1-1; no reliable D call. This CDR3 has 13 residues. Germline values: CDR1 SGHAT, CDR2 FQNNGV. The CDR3: CASSFLSNTETFF. In nucleotides, the CDR3 is TGTGCCAGCAGCTTTCTCTCGAACACTGAAACTTTCTTT.

The chain links TRBV6-5 to TRBJ2-5; 7 positions match TRBD1. The CDR3 runs to 17 residues. The trim removed 6 bases at V and 13 bases at J, leaving 26 bases unmatched. Germline-derived CDR1 and CDR2 are MNHEY and SVGAGI. The CDR3 here is CASSQGWDSLFQETLYF. CDR3 bases: TGTGCCAGCAGCCAGGGGTGGGACAGCCTTTTCCAAGAGACCTTGTACTTC.